What follows describes a single T cell receptor beta chain. This entry comes from a study of blood T cell repertoires in COVID-19. At the level of the study: The United States, Italy and Spain supplied acute and convalescent COVID-19 samples. Nucleic acid was either cDNA or gDNA, and it came from T cells, B-cell-depleted T cells, or PBMCs.

Authors' processing steps: Cell counts per sample came from amplifying reference gene primers. Sequencing was performed with immunoSEQ multiplex PCR; in TCRdb, only in-frame clones are kept and a portion is missing. The V and J calls and clone size were taken over from that table, and D and trimming were inferred from the DNA. Of some 280,000 clones in the sample, around nine tenths are singletons; the top ten hold roughly an eighth. The V and J ends lost 5 bases and 9 bases respectively, with 11 bases between them. The CDR3 contains 13 residues. CDR1 and CDR2 (germline): MNHEY, SVGEGT. V and J are TRBV6-2 or TRBV6-3 and TRBJ1-6; D unclear. This sequence was found in a woman aged 55-75 years with acute or convalescent COVID-19. Input material: peripheral blood. CDR3 nucleotide sequence: TGTGCCAGCAGTACCCTATCGGGTTCACCCCTCCACTTT. As protein: CASSTLSGSPLHF.